Each of the 19 T cell receptor beta chains below was sequenced from the same sample in a study of OX40 agonist ivuxolimab in advanced cancers. The repertoire was sequenced with immunoSEQ multiplex PCR; TCRdb's copy has only in-frame clones and lacks some. The sample yields over 150,000 clones, approximately 94% seen once. The sequencing here drew on CD4+ or CD8+ T cells sorted from blood, taken in a trial of the OX40 agonist ivuxolimab. All receptors come from an adult with an advanced solid tumor such as melanoma, head and neck, liver or kidney cancer.

The chain uses TRBV4-1 and TRBJ2-3; D not resolved. The CDR3 runs 14 residues. The ends were cut back, 4 bases at V and 4 bases at J, with 12 bases in the middle. From germline, CDR1 is MGHRA and CDR2 YSYEKL. The CDR3 nucleotides read TGCGCCAGCAGCCTAACCGGCCCCCCAGATACGCAGTATTTT. Translation: CASSLTGPPDTQYF.

The V and J genes are TRBV9 and TRBJ2-1, with D hard to call. Trimming removed 4 bases from V and 1 base from J, with 15 bases in between. Per the germline V gene, CDR1 is SGDLS and CDR2 is YYNGEE. This CDR3 has 16 residues. CDR3 amino acids: CASSLFFRRSYNEQFF. In DNA form, the CDR3 reads TGTGCCAGCAGCCTATTCTTCCGACGGTCCTACAATGAGCAGTTCTTC.

This clone came up a few times. The chain carries TRBV6-6 and TRBJ1-2; D uncertain. The CDR3 sequence is 12 residues long. Germline CDR1 and CDR2: MNHNY and SVGAGI (reference sequence). V was clipped by 3 bases and J by 8 bases, with 10 bases between them. DNA for the CDR3: TGTGCCAGCAGTTATGGTGTTCTGGGCTACACCTTC. Residues: CASSYGVLGYTF.

The chain has TRBV5-6 and TRBJ2-6; D is ambiguous. Trimming pared 3 bases from V and 0 bases from J, leaving 13 bases between. In germline, CDR1 is SGHDT, CDR2 YYEEEE. The CDR3 loop spans 17 amino acids. In nucleotides, the CDR3 is TGTGCCAGCAGCTGGGTCAGAATGAACTCTGGGGCCAACGTCCTGACTTTC. Translated: CASSWVRMNSGANVLTF.

This chain uses TRBV30 with TRBJ2-7, with 7 positions matching TRBD1. In germline, CDR1 is GTSNPN, CDR2 SVGIG (reference sequence). The V gene end was trimmed by 3 bases and the J gene end by 3 bases; junction bases not matched to a gene: 17. The length of the CDR3 is 17 residues. The CDR3 DNA reads as TGTGCCTGGAGGCCAAGGGGGCCTCTCGCCTTACACTACGAGCAGTACTTC. Protein sequence: CAWRPRGPLALHYEQYF.

V and J are TRBV4-3 and TRBJ2-2; tentative D call: TRBD1 (6 bases). With 0 bases removed from V and 8 bases from J, the gap between germline ends came to 25 bases. Germline CDR1 and CDR2: LGHNA and YSLEER. This CDR3 is built from 19 residues. The CDR3 nucleotides are TGCGCCAGCAGCCAAGAGAAACCTACCCCCACAGGGTTACTGGGGGAGCTGTTTTTT. Its protein is CASSQEKPTPTGLLGELFF.

This chain joins TRBV27 and TRBJ2-1; no clear D gene. V lost 1 base to trimming and J lost 4 bases, with 11 bases between them. From germline, CDR1 is MNHEY and CDR2 SMNVEV (reference sequence). The CDR3 loop spans 15 amino acids. Here the CDR3 reads CASSLFGGLYNEQFF. The CDR3 DNA sequence: TGTGCCAGCAGTTTATTTGGCGGATTGTACAATGAGCAGTTCTTC.

The rearrangement uses TRBV9 and TRBJ2-1; 7 positions match TRBD1. Germline lookup yields CDR1 SGDLS and CDR2 YYNGEE. This CDR3 is built from 15 residues. Trimming removed 4 bases from V and 4 bases from J; junction bases left unmatched: 8. The DNA of the CDR3 is TGTGCCAGCAGCTTCCGACAGGGAGCGTACAATGAGCAGTTCTTC. Translation gives CASSFRQGAYNEQFF.

This clone appeared a few times. This chain links TRBV7-9 with TRBJ2-3; 13 nucleotides align to TRBD2. This CDR3 spans 15 amino acids. The junction had 3 bases not matched to a gene; V was cut back by 3 bases and J by 6 bases. The germline V gene encodes CDR1 SEHNR and CDR2 FQNEAQ (reference sequence). The CDR3 is CASSFTSGRGDTQYF. For the CDR3, the DNA is TGTGCCAGCAGCTTCACTAGCGGGAGGGGGGATACGCAGTATTTT.

The chain couples TRBV5-1 to TRBJ2-7; D unresolved. The CDR3 contains 13 residues. The V and J ends lost 4 bases and 2 bases respectively, with 10 bases between them. The germline gives CDR1 SGHRS, CDR2 YFSETQ. CDR3 DNA: TGCGCCAGCAGCATGACCCGGGCCTACGAGCAGTACTTC. It translates to CASSMTRAYEQYF.

The J gene is TRBJ1-2, the V gene TRBV5-1; D is uncertain. CDR3 length: 14 residues. Germline CDR1 and CDR2: SGHRS and YFSETQ. Deletions cut 0 bases from V and 2 bases from J, with 8 bases between. The CDR3 DNA follows: TGCGCCAGCAGCTTGGGACCCTTAAACTATGGCTACACCTTC. This codes for CASSLGPLNYGYTF. The entire variable domain, with the rest obtained from reference TRBV5-1 and TRBJ1-2, is as follows: KAGVTQTPRYLIKTRGQQVTLSCSPISGHRSVSWYQQTPGQGLQFLFEYFSETQRNKGNFPGRFSGRQFSNSRSEMNVSTLELGDSALYLCASSLGPLNYGYTFGSGTRLTVV.

V gene TRBV15 combines with J gene TRBJ1-1; 7 bases fit TRBD1. Germline V gene data show CDR1 as LNHNV and CDR2 as YYDKDF (reference sequence). Losses at the gene ends were 1 base for V and 1 base for J; bases not matched to a gene: 3. The CDR3 extends over 15 amino acids. Here the CDR3 DNA reads TGTGCCACCAGCAGAGCGAGGGACAGGAACACTGAAGCTTTCTTT. It codes for CATSRARDRNTEAFF.

V usage is TRBV2 and J usage is TRBJ1-1; the D is unclear. This CDR3 is 14 amino acids long. Trimming removed 0 bases from V and 7 bases from J, with 12 bases in between. Germline assignment: CDR1 SNHLY and CDR2 FYNNEI. CDR3 DNA: TGTGCCAGCAGTGAAGCGCGGGCAGTAGGTGAAGCTTTCTTT. Protein sequence: CASSEARAVGEAFF.

This chain uses TRBV27 with TRBJ2-3; D not resolved. CDR3 length equals 16 residues. Per germline, CDR1 MNHEY and CDR2 SMNVEV (reference sequence). The V end lost 3 bases, the J end lost 2 bases, and 15 bases lay between the germline ends. The CDR3 region has the DNA TGTGCCAGCAGTTTGGGAACGGACGATTTCACAGATACGCAGTATTTT. Translating gives CASSLGTDDFTDTQYF.

The rearrangement links TRBV19 to TRBJ1-3; the match to TRBD1 covers 8 bases. Germline CDR1 LNHDA, CDR2 SQIVND (reference sequence). This CDR3 region has 13 residues. After removal of 10 bases from V and 4 bases from J, the junction contained 6 bases not matched to a gene. CDR3 coding DNA: TGTGCCACAGGGGGCTTAACGGGAAACACCATATATTTT. Its protein product is CATGGLTGNTIYF.

The chain employs TRBV18 and TRBJ2-6; D is perhaps TRBD2 (5 bases). V lost 0 bases and J lost 2, with 11 bases in between. CDR3 length: 17 amino acids. Germline V gene lookup returns CDR1 KGHSH and CDR2 LQKENI. CDR3 residues: CASSPPNTLAGANVLTF. The CDR3 DNA is TGTGCCAGCTCACCACCGAACACACTAGCTGGGGCCAACGTCCTGACTTTC.

The CDR3 loop reads CASMRGALSPGELFF. CDR3 sequence (DNA): TGCGCCAGCATGAGGGGGGCGCTTTCCCCCGGGGAGCTGTTTTTT. The chain is built from TRBV5-1 and TRBJ2-2, with D possibly called TRBD1 or TRBD2 (6 bases each). The CDR3 spans 15 residues. Per germline, CDR1 SGHRS and CDR2 YFSETQ. Trimming took off 6 bases at V and 6 bases at J, with 18 bases between the two ends.

V and J are TRBV19 and TRBJ1-5, with a weak D call TRBD1 (6 bases). Germline CDR1 is LNHDA and CDR2 is SQIVND (reference sequence). This CDR3 contains 15 residues. Trimming left V 6 bases short and J 9 bases short, with 21 bases between. The CDR3 DNA sequence: TGTGCCAGTAGAACCACGGACAGCCCCCTTCTGCCCCAGCATTTT. Its translation: CASRTTDSPLLPQHF.

This chain uses TRBV9 with TRBJ1-1, with D perhaps matching TRBD1 (5 bases). The CDR3 consists of 13 residues. Trimming stripped 4 bases from V and 1 base from J, with 8 bases between. Germline assignment: CDR1 SGDLS and CDR2 YYNGEE. The CDR3 reads CASSRGWNTEAFF. DNA for the CDR3: TGTGCCAGCAGCCGGGGGTGGAACACTGAAGCTTTCTTT. Together with reference TRBV9 and TRBJ1-1, the CDR3 gives the full variable domain: DSGVTQTPKHLITATGQRVTLRCSPRSGDLSVYWYQQSLDQGLQFLIQYYNGEERAKGNILERFSAQQFPDLHSELNLSSLELGDSALYFCASSRGWNTEAFFGQGTRLTVV.